This T cell receptor beta chain was captured in a study of blood T cells in healthy people across ages. Study conclusions and caveats: Naive and antigen-experienced cells were not separated, limiting conclusive comparison.

Worth noting for this clonotype: The antigen remains unidentified.

A second PCR of roughly 7 to 11 cycles used a sample-barcoded 5' primer and a J-beta primer mix. TCRdb re-analysed the 5' RACE reads in MiXCR, keeping a single row per CDR3 protein. The sample lists roughly 730,000 distinct CDR3 sequences, around three fifths seen once, with about 26% in the top ten. The V gene's germline CDR1 is SEHNR and CDR2 FQNEAQ (reference sequence). V was clipped by 5 bases and J by 10 bases, with 11 bases between them. This CDR3 contains 11 residues. Donors gave around 9.8 milliliters of peripheral blood apiece. Total RNA was extracted at no less than 6 micrograms per sample. The sequence derives from a man in his forties in good health. V is TRBV7-9 and J is TRBJ1-1; D gene ambiguous. Input material: blood. CDR3 sequence reads: CASSQRRGAFF. In DNA, the CDR3 is TGTGCCAGCAGCCAGAGACGGGGAGCTTTCTTT.